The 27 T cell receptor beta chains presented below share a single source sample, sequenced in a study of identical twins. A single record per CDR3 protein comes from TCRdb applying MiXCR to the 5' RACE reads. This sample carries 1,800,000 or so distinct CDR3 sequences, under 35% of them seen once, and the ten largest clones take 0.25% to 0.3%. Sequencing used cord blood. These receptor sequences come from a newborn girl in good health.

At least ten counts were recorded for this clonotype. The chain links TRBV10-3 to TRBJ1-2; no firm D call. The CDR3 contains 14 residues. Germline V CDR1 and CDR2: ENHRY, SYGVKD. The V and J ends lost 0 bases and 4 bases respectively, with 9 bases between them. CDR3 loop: CAISESRTLYGYTF. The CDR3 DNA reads TGTGCCATCAGTGAGTCTAGGACCCTCTATGGCTACACCTTC.

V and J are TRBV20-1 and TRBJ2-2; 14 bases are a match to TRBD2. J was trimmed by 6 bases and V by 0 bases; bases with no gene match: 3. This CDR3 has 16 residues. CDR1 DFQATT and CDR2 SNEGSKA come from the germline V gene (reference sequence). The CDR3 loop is CSARDPGLAGAGELFF. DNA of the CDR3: TGCAGTGCTAGAGACCCGGGACTAGCGGGAGCCGGGGAGCTGTTTTTT.

CDR3 DNA: TGTGCCAGTCTACAGGGACATGGAAACATTCAGTACTTC. Protein sequence: CASLQGHGNIQYF. V is TRBV2 and J is TRBJ2-4; D is perhaps TRBD1 (6 bases). The CDR3 runs to 13 residues. Per the germline V gene, CDR1 is SNHLY and CDR2 is FYNNEI. Trimming left V 9 bases short and J 6 bases short, with 15 bases between.

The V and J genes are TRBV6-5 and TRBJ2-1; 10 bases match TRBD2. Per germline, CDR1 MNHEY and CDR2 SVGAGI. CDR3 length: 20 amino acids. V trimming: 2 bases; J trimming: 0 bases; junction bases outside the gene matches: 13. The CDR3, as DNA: TGTGCCAGCAGTTACGCGACTCGTAGCGGGGGGCCTAGCTCCTACAATGAGCAGTTCTTC. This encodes CASSYATRSGGPSSYNEQFF.

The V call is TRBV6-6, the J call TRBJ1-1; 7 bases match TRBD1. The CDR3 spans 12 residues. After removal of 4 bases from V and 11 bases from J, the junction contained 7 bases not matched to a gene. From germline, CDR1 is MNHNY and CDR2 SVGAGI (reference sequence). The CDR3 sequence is CASSLDRVAAFF. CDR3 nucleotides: TGTGCCAGCAGTTTAGACAGGGTGGCGGCTTTCTTT.

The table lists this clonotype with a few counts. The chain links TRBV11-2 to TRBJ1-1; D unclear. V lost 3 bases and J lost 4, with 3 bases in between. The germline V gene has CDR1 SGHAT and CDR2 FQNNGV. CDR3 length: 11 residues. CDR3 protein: CASSLFTEAFF. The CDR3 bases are TGTGCCAGCAGCTTGTTCACTGAAGCTTTCTTT.

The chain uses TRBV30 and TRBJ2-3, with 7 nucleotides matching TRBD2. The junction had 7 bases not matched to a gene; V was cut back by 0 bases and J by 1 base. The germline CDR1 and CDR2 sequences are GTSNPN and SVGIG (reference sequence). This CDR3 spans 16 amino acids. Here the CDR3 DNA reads TGTGCCTGGAGTGTCGGGACTACAATTGGCACAGATACGCAGTATTTT. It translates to CAWSVGTTIGTDTQYF.

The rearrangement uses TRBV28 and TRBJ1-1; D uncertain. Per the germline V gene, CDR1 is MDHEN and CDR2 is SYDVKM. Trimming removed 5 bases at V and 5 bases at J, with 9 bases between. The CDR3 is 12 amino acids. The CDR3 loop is CASSPHRTEAFF. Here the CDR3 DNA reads TGTGCCAGCAGTCCCCACAGAACTGAAGCTTTCTTT.

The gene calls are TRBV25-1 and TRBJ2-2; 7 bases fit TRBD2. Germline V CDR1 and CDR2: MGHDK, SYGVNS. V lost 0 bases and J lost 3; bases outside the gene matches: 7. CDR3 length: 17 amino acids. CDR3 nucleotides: TGTGCCAGCAGTGAATATGCCGGGGGAGGGGACACCGGGGAGCTGTTTTTT. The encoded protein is CASSEYAGGGDTGELFF.

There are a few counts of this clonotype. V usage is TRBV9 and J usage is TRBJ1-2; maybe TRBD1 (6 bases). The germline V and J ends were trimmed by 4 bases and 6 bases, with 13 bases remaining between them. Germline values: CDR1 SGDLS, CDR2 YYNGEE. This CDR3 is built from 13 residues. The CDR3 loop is CASSTSGGDGYTF. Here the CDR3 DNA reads TGTGCCAGCAGCACCTCCGGGGGCGATGGCTACACCTTC.

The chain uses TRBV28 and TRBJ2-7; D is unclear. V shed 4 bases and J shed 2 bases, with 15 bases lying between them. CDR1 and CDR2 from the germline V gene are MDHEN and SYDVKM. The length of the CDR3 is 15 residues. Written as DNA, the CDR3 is TGTGCCAGCAGTTCGACGGGTAGTTCCACCTACGAGCAGTACTTC. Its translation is CASSSTGSSTYEQYF.

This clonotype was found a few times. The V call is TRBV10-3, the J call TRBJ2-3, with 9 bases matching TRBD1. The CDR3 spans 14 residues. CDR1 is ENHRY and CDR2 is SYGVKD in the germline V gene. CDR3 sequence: CAIDPGQGPDTQYF. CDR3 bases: TGTGCTATTGATCCGGGACAGGGCCCAGATACGCAGTATTTT.

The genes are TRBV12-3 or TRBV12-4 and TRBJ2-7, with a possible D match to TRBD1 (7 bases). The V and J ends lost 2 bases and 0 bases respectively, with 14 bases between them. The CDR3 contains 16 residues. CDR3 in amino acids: CASSLKEGAVSYEQYF. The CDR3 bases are TGTGCCAGCAGTTTAAAGGAGGGGGCGGTCTCCTACGAGCAGTACTTC.

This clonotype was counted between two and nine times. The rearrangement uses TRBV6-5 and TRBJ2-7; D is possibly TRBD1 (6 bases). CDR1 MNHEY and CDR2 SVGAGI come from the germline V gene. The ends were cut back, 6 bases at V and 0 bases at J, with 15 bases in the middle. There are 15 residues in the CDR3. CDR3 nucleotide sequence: TGTGCCAGCAGACTTAACAGGGACCTCTCCTACGAGCAGTACTTC. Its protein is CASRLNRDLSYEQYF.

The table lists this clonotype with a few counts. Written as DNA, the CDR3 is TGTGCCAGCAGTGACGAAGACAGTTCCGGGAGTTCACCCCTCCACTTT. It codes for CASSDEDSSGSSPLHF. This chain connects TRBV6-1 to TRBJ1-6; D may be TRBD1 (5 bases). V was shortened by 3 bases and J by 9 bases, with 18 bases between the two germline ends. CDR3 length: 16 residues. Per germline, CDR1 MNHNS and CDR2 SASEGT.

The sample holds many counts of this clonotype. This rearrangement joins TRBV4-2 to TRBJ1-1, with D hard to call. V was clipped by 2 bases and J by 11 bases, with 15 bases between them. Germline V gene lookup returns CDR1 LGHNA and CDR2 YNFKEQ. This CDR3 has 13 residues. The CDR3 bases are TGTGCCAGCAGCCAATCGCCCTCAGAAAGGGCTTTCTTT. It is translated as CASSQSPSERAFF.

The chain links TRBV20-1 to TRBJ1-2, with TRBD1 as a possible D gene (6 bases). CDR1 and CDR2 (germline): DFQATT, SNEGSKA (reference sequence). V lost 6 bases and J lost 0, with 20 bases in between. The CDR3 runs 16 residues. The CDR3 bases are TGCAGTGCAGGGAACACAGGGATAGGGTCTAACTATGGCTACACCTTC. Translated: CSAGNTGIGSNYGYTF.

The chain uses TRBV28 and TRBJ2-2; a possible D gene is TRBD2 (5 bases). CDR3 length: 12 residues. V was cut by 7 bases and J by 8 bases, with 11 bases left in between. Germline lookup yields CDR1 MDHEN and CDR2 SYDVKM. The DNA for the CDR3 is TGTGCCAGCACCGTACTAGGAGGGGAGCTGTTTTTT. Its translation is CASTVLGGELFF.

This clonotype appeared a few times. The CDR3 reads CATRGRNYGYTF. CDR3 coding DNA: TGTGCCACCAGGGGTCGAAACTATGGCTACACCTTC. V usage is TRBV15 and J usage is TRBJ1-2; no clear D. CDR3 length: 12 residues. Between the trimmed V and J ends, which lost 6 bases and 2 bases, there was a span of 7 bases. CDR1 LNHNV and CDR2 YYDKDF come from the germline V gene (reference sequence).

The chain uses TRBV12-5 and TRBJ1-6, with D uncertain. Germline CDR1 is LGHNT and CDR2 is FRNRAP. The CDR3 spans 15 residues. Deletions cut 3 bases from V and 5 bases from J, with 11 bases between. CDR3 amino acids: CASGLPDNDNSPLHF. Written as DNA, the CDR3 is TGTGCTAGTGGTTTACCCGACAACGATAATTCACCCCTCCACTTT.

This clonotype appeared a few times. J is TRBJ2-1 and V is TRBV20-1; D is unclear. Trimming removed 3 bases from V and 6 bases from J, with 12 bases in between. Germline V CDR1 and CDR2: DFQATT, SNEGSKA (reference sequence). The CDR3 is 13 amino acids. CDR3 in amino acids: CSARRTKPNEQFF. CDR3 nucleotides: TGCAGTGCTAGGCGAACCAAACCCAATGAGCAGTTCTTC.

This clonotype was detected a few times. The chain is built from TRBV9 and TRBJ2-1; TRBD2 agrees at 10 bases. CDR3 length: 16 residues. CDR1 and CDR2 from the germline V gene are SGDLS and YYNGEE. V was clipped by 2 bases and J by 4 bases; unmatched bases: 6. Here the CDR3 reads CASSVGTSVSYNEQFF. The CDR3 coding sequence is TGTGCCAGCAGCGTGGGGACTAGCGTTTCATACAATGAGCAGTTCTTC.

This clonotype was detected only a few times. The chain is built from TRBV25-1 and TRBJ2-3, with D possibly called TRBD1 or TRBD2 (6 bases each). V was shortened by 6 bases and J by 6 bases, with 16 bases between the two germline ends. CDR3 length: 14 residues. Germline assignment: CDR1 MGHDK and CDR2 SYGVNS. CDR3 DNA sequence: TGTGCCAGCAGACACCGTGGGGGGCCGGATACGCAGTATTTT. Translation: CASRHRGGPDTQYF.

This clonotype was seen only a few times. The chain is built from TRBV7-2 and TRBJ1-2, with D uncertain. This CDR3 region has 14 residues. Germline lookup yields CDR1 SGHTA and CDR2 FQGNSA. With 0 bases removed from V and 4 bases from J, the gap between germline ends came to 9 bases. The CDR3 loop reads CASSLARSLYGYTF. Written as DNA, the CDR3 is TGTGCCAGCAGCTTAGCACGGTCACTCTATGGCTACACCTTC.

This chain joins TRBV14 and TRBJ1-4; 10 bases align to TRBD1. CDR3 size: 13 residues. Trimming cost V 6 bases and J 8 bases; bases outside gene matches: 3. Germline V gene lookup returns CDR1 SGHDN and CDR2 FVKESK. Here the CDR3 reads CASRETGGEKLFF. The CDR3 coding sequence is TGTGCCAGCAGGGAGACAGGGGGCGAAAAACTGTTTTTT.

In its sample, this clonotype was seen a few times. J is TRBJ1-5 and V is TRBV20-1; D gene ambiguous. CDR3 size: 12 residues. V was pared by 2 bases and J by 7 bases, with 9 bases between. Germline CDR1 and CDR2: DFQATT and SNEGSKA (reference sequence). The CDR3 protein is CSARSWEQPQHF. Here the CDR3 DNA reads TGCAGTGCTAGAAGCTGGGAGCAGCCCCAGCATTTT.

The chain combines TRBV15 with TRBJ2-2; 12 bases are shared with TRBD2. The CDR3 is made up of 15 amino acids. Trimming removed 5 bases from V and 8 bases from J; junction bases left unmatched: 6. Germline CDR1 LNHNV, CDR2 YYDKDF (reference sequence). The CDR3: CATSVRLAGEGELFF. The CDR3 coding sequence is TGTGCCACCAGCGTAAGACTAGCGGGAGAGGGGGAGCTGTTTTTT.